This note documents a single T cell receptor (beta chain) sequence. This sample was included in a study of blood T cell repertoires in COVID-19. Study-level information: Acute and convalescent COVID-19 specimens originated in the United States, Italy and Spain.

Cohort assignment relied on participant-reported clinical history. Libraries were prepared by immunoSEQ multiplex PCR; TCRdb keeps only in-frame clonotypes and omits some of them. The data contain some 200,000 clones, 82% of them singletons. Material for sequencing was PBMCs or T cells enriched from blood (not recorded which). The sequence came from a woman aged 55-69 years with acute COVID-19.

This CDR3 reads CASSARTRAGNTIYF. The CDR3 DNA sequence: TGTGCCAGCAGCGCGCGGACCAGGGCTGGAAACACCATATATTTT. The rearrangement links TRBV9 to TRBJ1-3, with TRBD1 as a possible D gene (5 bases). The length of the CDR3 is 15 residues. V lost 3 bases and J 2 bases, leaving 12 bases between the germline ends. The germline CDR1 and CDR2 sequences are SGDLS and YYNGEE. Full variable domain (rest looked up from reference TRBV9 and TRBJ1-3): DSGVTQTPKHLITATGQRVTLRCSPRSGDLSVYWYQQSLDQGLQFLIQYYNGEERAKGNILERFSAQQFPDLHSELNLSSLELGDSALYFCASSARTRAGNTIYFGEGSWLTVV.